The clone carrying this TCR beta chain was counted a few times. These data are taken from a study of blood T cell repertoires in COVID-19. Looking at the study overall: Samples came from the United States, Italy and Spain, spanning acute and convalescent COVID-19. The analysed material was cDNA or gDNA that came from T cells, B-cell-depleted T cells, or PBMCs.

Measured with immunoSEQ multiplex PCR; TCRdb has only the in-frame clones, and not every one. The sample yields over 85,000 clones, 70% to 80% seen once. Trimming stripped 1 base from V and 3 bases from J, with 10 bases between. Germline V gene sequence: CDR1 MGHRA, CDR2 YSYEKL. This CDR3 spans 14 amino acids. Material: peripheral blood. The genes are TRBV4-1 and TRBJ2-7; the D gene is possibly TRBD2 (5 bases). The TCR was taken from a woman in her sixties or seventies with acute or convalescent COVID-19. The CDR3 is CASSQGIGNYEQYF. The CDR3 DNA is TGCGCCAGCAGCCAAGGAATCGGGAACTACGAGCAGTACTTC.